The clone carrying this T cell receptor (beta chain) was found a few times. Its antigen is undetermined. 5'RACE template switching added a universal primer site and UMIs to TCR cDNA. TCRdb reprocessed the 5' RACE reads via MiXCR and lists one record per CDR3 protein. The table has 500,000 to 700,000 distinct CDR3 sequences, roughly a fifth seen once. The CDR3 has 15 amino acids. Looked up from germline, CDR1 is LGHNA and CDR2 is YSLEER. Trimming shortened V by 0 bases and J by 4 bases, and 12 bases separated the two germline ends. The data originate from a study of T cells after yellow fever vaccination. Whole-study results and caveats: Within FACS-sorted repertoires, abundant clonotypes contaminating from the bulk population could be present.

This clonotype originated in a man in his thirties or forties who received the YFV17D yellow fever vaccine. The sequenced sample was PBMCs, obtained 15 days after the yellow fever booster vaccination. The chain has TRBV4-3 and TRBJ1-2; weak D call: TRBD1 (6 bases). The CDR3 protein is CASSQERRGAYGYTF. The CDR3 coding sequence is TGCGCCAGCAGCCAAGAGAGGAGGGGGGCCTATGGCTACACCTTC.